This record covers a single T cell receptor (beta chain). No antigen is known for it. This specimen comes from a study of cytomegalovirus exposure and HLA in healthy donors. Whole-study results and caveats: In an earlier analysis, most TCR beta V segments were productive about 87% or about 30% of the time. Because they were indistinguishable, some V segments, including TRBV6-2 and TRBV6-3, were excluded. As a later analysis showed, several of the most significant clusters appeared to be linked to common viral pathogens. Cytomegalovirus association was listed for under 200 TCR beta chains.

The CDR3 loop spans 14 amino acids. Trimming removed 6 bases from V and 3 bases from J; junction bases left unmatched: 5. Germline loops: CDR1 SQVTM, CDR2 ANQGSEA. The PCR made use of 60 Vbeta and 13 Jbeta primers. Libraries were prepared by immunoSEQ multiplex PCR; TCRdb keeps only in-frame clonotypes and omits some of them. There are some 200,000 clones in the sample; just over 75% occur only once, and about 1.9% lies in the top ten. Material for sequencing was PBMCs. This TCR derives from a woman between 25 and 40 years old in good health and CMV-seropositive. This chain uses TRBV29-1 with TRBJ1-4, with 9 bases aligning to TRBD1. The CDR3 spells CSVRDRGSNEKLFF. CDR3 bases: TGCAGCGTCCGAGACAGGGGGTCTAATGAAAAACTGTTTTTT.